Listed below are T cell receptor beta chains from one sample, sequenced in a study of T cell responses to AZD1222 COVID-19 vaccine. Clones were read by immunoSEQ multiplex PCR, and TCRdb kept only the in-frame ones, dropping some. The repertoire includes roughly 130,000 clones, 88% of them detected once, and 7.5% to 8% sits in the top ten. Here the sequenced sample was peripheral blood, taken on day 0 of AZD1222 vaccination. These TCRs come from an adult in good health. CDR3s include the opening cysteine and the closing phenylalanine or tryptophan. D genes are given only for firm matches. A row's size may be missing; if present it is once, few, many or a size class.

j_call | d_call | clone_size | v_call | cdr3_aa | cdr3_nt
TRBJ1-6 | . | . | TRBV7-9 | CASSGGQNSPLHF | TGTGCCAGCAGCGGAGGACAGAATTCACCCCTCCACTTT
TRBJ1-1 | TRBD1 | . | TRBV7-9 | CASSPQGASEAFF | TGTGCCAGCAGCCCACAGGGGGCCTCTGAAGCTTTCTTT
TRBJ1-1 | TRBD1 | . | TRBV6-5 | CASSYSTGVDTEAFF | TGTGCCAGCAGTTACTCGACAGGGGTGGACACTGAAGCTTTCTTT
TRBJ2-2 | TRBD1 | . | TRBV27 | CASNDRGATGELFF | TGTGCCAGCAACGACAGGGGTGCAACCGGGGAGCTGTTTTTT
TRBJ2-3 | TRBD2 | . | TRBV9 | CASSGLSGASTDTQYF | TGTGCCAGCAGCGGGCTTAGCGGGGCTAGCACAGATACGCAGTATTTT
TRBJ2-3 | TRBD1 | . | TRBV5-6 | CASRLGTAYSTDTQYF | TGTGCCAGCAGGTTGGGGACAGCGTATAGCACAGATACGCAGTATTTT
TRBJ2-1 | . | . | TRBV13 | CASRRLGEATYNEQFF | TGTGCCAGCAGGCGACTCGGTGAGGCCACCTACAATGAGCAGTTCTTC
TRBJ1-1 | TRBD1 | . | TRBV6-6 | CASSQTGVLNTEAFF | TGTGCCAGCAGTCAGACAGGGGTCTTGAACACTGAAGCTTTCTTT
TRBJ2-7 | TRBD1 | . | TRBV7-7 | CASSAGQGYYEQYF | TGTGCTAGCAGCGCGGGACAGGGATACTACGAGCAGTACTTC
TRBJ2-3 | . | . | TRBV27 | CASSSPSTPSTDTQYF | TGTGCCAGCAGTTCCCCCTCGACTCCTAGCACAGATACGCAGTATTTT
TRBJ2-5 | . | . | TRBV28 | CASNGPGGPETQYF | TGTGCCAGCAACGGGCCGGGGGGCCCTGAGACCCAGTACTTC
TRBJ1-2 | . | once | TRBV4-2 | CASSQGTGLYGYTF | TGTGCCAGCAGCCAAGGCACAGGGCTCTATGGCTACACCTTC
TRBJ1-4 | TRBD1 | few | TRBV25-1 | CASNQGVIGEKLFF | TGTGCCAGCAACCAGGGGGTAATTGGGGAAAAACTGTTTTTT
TRBJ1-5 | . | . | TRBV5-4 | CASSTTQPQHF | TGTGCCAGCAGCACAACTCAGCCCCAGCATTTT
TRBJ2-5 | . | . | TRBV7-9 | CASSRPGYTQYF | TGTGCCAGCAGTCGGCCAGGGTACACCCAGTACTTC
TRBJ2-2 | . | few | TRBV5-1 | CASSLGTDINTGELFF | TGCGCCAGCAGCTTAGGGACCGACATCAACACCGGGGAGCTGTTTTTT
TRBJ1-4 | . | . | TRBV19 | CASIRKQGPEKLFF | TGTGCCAGTATCAGAAAGCAGGGTCCGGAAAAACTGTTTTTT
TRBJ2-3 | . | . | TRBV5-1 | CASSLAFRTPSTDTQYF | TGCGCCAGCAGCTTGGCTTTTCGGACACCCAGCACAGATACGCAGTATTTT
TRBJ2-1 | . | once | TRBV19 | CASSKTGTGYNEQFF | TGTGCCAGTAGTAAGACCGGGACGGGCTACAATGAGCAGTTCTTC
TRBJ2-7 | . | . | TRBV5-1 | CASSLDRNLYEQYF | TGCGCCAGCAGCTTGGACAGGAACCTCTACGAGCAGTACTTC
TRBJ2-2 | . | . | TRBV3-1/TRBV3-2 | CASSQSPGELFF | TGTGCCAGCAGCCAATCCCCCGGGGAGCTGTTTTTT
TRBJ1-6 | TRBD1 | . | TRBV9 | CASSVGTGHNSPLHF | TGTGCCAGCAGCGTAGGGACAGGTCATAATTCACCCCTCCACTTT
TRBJ1-4 | . | . | TRBV11-2 | CASSSQSGYAPTTNEKLFF | TGTGCCAGCAGCTCACAATCAGGTTACGCTCCAACAACTAATGAAAAACTGTTTTTT
TRBJ1-3 | . | . | TRBV7-2 | CASSLHPGKENTIYF | TGTGCCAGCAGCTTACATCCGGGGAAGGAAAACACCATATATTTT
TRBJ2-7 | . | . | TRBV5-8 | CASSLEGFYEQYF | TGTGCCAGCAGCTTGGAGGGTTTTTACGAGCAGTACTTC
TRBJ2-7 | . | . | TRBV30 | CAWSPRRGQSYEQYF | TGTGCCTGGAGTCCCCGGCGGGGTCAATCCTACGAGCAGTACTTC
TRBJ2-7 | . | . | TRBV7-7 | CASSLGSGNTYEQYF | TGTGCCAGCAGCTTAGGGTCAGGGAACACCTACGAGCAGTACTTC
TRBJ2-7 | . | . | TRBV9 | CASSPWATDPSYEQYF | TGTGCCAGCAGCCCTTGGGCGACCGATCCTTCCTACGAGCAGTACTTC
TRBJ2-2 | TRBD2 | . | TRBV7-6 | CASSPRLAGNLNTGELFF | TGTGCCAGCAGCCCCCGGCTAGCGGGAAATTTAAACACCGGGGAGCTGTTTTTT
TRBJ2-1 | TRBD2 | . | TRBV19 | CASTASGNLDEQFF | TGTGCCAGTACGGCTAGCGGGAATCTCGATGAGCAGTTCTTC
TRBJ1-4 | TRBD1 | . | TRBV5-1 | CASSWDRSTNEKLFF | TGCGCCAGCAGCTGGGACAGGTCAACTAATGAAAAACTGTTTTTT
TRBJ1-6 | . | . | TRBV16 | CASSPTTRRDSPLHF | TGTGCCAGCAGCCCGACCACCAGGAGGGATTCACCCCTCCACTTT
TRBJ2-2 | . | . | TRBV5-1 | CASSLERVPGELFF | TGCGCCAGCAGCCTCGAGAGGGTTCCCGGGGAGCTGTTTTTT
TRBJ1-2 | TRBD1 | . | TRBV4-2 | CASSQPPGQGAAGYTF | TGTGCCAGCAGCCAACCCCCTGGACAGGGGGCTGCTGGCTACACCTTC
TRBJ1-2 | TRBD1 | . | TRBV6-5 | CASSNGGTAFF | TGTGCCAGCAGTAACGGAGGGACAGCTTTCTTC
TRBJ2-7 | . | . | TRBV5-6 | CASSLTGRGGYEQYF | TGTGCCAGCAGCTTGACCGGTAGAGGCGGCTACGAGCAGTACTTC
TRBJ2-7 | . | once | TRBV6-2/TRBV6-3 | CASSWPKENEQYF | TGTGCCAGCAGTTGGCCCAAAGAGAACGAGCAGTACTTC
TRBJ1-6 | . | . | TRBV7-2 | CASSLVQGPSPLHF | TGTGCCAGCAGCTTAGTACAGGGCCCCTCACCCCTCCACTTT
TRBJ2-7 | . | . | TRBV30 | CAWSGNIGRKNEQYF | TGTGCCTGGAGTGGGAATATAGGTCGAAAAAACGAGCAGTACTTC
TRBJ2-1 | TRBD1 | . | TRBV7-2 | CASSLRQGRENEQFF | TGTGCCAGCAGCTTAAGACAGGGCCGGGAAAATGAGCAGTTCTTC
TRBJ1-1 | . | . | TRBV19 | CASRPHTVNTEAFF | TGTGCCAGTAGGCCTCACACAGTGAACACTGAAGCTTTCTTT
TRBJ2-3 | . | . | TRBV28 | CASSLSGDLPPDTQYF | TGTGCCAGCAGTTTATCGGGGGATCTCCCCCCAGATACGCAGTATTTT
TRBJ2-3 | TRBD2 | . | TRBV7-2 | CASRRASGSFDTQYF | TGTGCCAGCAGGCGCGCTAGCGGGAGTTTCGATACGCAGTATTTT
TRBJ1-6 | . | . | TRBV6-5 | CASRFAQGYNSPLHF | TGTGCCAGCAGGTTTGCGCAGGGATATAATTCACCCCTCCACTTT
TRBJ2-3 | . | . | TRBV10-1 | CASSEISRTDTQYF | TGCGCCAGCAGTGAAATTAGCCGCACAGATACGCAGTATTTT
TRBJ2-1 | . | . | TRBV24-1 | CATSDFPTTNEQFF | TGTGCCACCAGTGATTTCCCGACAACGAATGAGCAGTTCTTC
TRBJ1-5 | TRBD1 | . | TRBV28 | CASSLMVGTGEGVHF | TGTGCCAGCAGTTTAATGGTAGGGACAGGGGAAGGGGTGCATTTT
TRBJ2-1 | TRBD1 | . | TRBV6-5 | CASSRKGQGTGEQFF | TGTGCCAGCAGCCGAAAAGGACAGGGAACGGGGGAGCAGTTCTTC
TRBJ1-1 | . | . | TRBV12-2 | CASRLPGVKNTEAFF | TGTGCAAGTCGCTTACCGGGAGTTAAGAACACTGAAGCTTTCTTT
TRBJ1-3 | TRBD1 | once | TRBV3-1/TRBV3-2 | CASSQTGTSGNTIYF | TGTGCCAGCAGCCAGACAGGGACCTCTGGAAACACCATATATTTT
TRBJ1-3 | . | . | TRBV4-1 | CASSQVQGNTIYF | TGCGCCAGCAGCCAAGTCCAGGGGAACACCATATATTTT
TRBJ1-3 | TRBD1 | once | TRBV18 | CASSPNRGPNSGNTIYF | TGTGCCAGCTCACCTAACAGGGGGCCGAACTCTGGAAACACCATATATTTT
TRBJ2-7 | TRBD1 | . | TRBV11-2 | CASSLVGSGQVIYEQYF | TGTGCCAGCAGCTTAGTAGGGTCGGGACAGGTTATTTACGAGCAGTACTTC
TRBJ2-7 | . | . | TRBV6-6 | CASSYSTHSYEQYF | TGTGCCAGCAGTTACTCAACCCATTCCTACGAGCAGTACTTC
TRBJ2-4 | . | few | TRBV20-1 | CSASSPEALAKNIQYF | TGCAGTGCTAGTAGTCCAGAAGCTCTAGCCAAAAACATTCAGTACTTC